The clone carrying this TCR beta chain was recorded at least ten times. Antigen unknown. The data belong to a study of Graves' ophthalmopathy and Graves' hyperthyroidism. The CDR3 length is 13 residues. V dropped 7 bases and J dropped 5; count of bases not matched to a gene: 5. Whole-study findings and limits: Detected in blood as well were most expanded thyroid clonotypes with frequency above 0.001.

TCR beta CDR3 regions were amplified from RNA transcripts. Second-round multiplex PCR followed a first-round RT-PCR using HTBI primers. TCRdb reprocessed the multiplex PCR reads via MiXCR and lists one record per CDR3 protein. The repertoire includes just over 600,000 distinct CDR3 sequences, 22% of them detected once, and roughly 7.4% sits in the top ten. What was sequenced was peripheral blood. The V gene is TRBV12-3 or TRBV12-4, the J gene TRBJ1-5; 7 bases match TRBD1. This sequence was found in a woman aged 18 to 35 with stable Graves' hyperthyroidism. Some clones in this sample may be carry-over from other donors' samples. In DNA form, the CDR3 reads TGTGCCAGCACCCGACAGGGCGATCAGCCCCAGCATTTT. Amino acids: CASTRQGDQPQHF.